A selection of T cell receptor beta chains follows, all from one sample in a study of regulatory T cells in long-lasting Graves disease. TCRdb re-analysed the multiplex PCR reads in MiXCR, keeping a single row per CDR3 protein. The repertoire holds approximately 500,000 distinct CDR3 sequences, with 20% to 25% as singletons. This sample comprised peripheral blood mononuclear cells (PBMCs), obtained when the disease was refractory, from a patient treated with antithyroid drugs. These TCRs come from a female donor with Graves disease. Each CDR3 is given with its conserved first and last residue. A D gene is named only where the DNA matches it firmly. Not all rows give a size; the values are once, few, many and, for expanded clones, a class.

J	V	size	length	D	DNA	CDR3
TRBJ2-7	TRBV29-1	few	11	NA	TGCAGCGCAGGACCGGGCTACGAGCAGTACTTC	CSAGPGYEQYF
TRBJ1-3	TRBV7-2	few	13	NA	TGTGCCAGCAGCTTACACCAAATGGACACCATATATTTT	CASSLHQMDTIYF
TRBJ1-1	TRBV10-3	few	11	NA	TGTGCCATCAGTGTGGGTACTGAAGCTTTCTTT	CAISVGTEAFF
TRBJ2-5	TRBV28	NA	13	NA	TGTGCCATCAGTTTACAGGACGGGGAGACCCAGTACTTC	CAISLQDGETQYF
TRBJ1-5	TRBV2	many	16	NA	TGTGCCAGCAGTGAGCAGGGGCTGAGAGGCGATCAGCCCCAGCATTTT	CASSEQGLRGDQPQHF
TRBJ1-1	TRBV6-5	many	14	NA	TGTGCCAGCAGTTACCTAATGGACCCCGAGGTAGCTTTCTTT	CASSYLMDPEVAFF
TRBJ2-7	TRBV29-1	few	15	TRBD2	TGCAGCGTTGAGTCAGGGACTAGCGGGATCTACGAGCAGTACTTC	CSVESGTSGIYEQYF
TRBJ1-2	TRBV20-1	NA	14	NA	TGCAGTGCTAGAGATCTGGGGGGCGCGGATGGCTACACCTTC	CSARDLGGADGYTF
TRBJ2-7	TRBV30	NA	15	NA	TGTGCCTGGAGCTGGAGGGGCCCCAGCTCCTACGAGCAGTACTTC	CAWSWRGPSSYEQYF
TRBJ2-7	TRBV20-1	NA	15	TRBD1	TGCAGTGCTAGACATCCGGGACAGGGCTCCTACGAGCAGTACTTC	CSARHPGQGSYEQYF
TRBJ1-2	TRBV20-1	NA	13	NA	TGCAGTGCTAGACAATTTGGCCGGGGTGGCTACACCTTC	CSARQFGRGGYTF
TRBJ1-2	TRBV19	NA	13	NA	TGTGCCAGTAGTAATTCGGGGAACTATGGCTACACCTTC	CASSNSGNYGYTF
TRBJ1-1	TRBV18	few	14	NA	TGTGCCAGCTCACCAATGGGCAGCTACGCTGAAGCTTTCTTT	CASSPMGSYAEAFF
TRBJ1-2	TRBV12-3/TRBV12-4	many	12	NA	TGTGCCAGCAGTCCCGCAAGCTATGGCTACACCTTC	CASSPASYGYTF
TRBJ1-5	TRBV2	many	14	TRBD1	TGTGCCACTAATAACAGGGGGAGCAATCAGCCCCAGCATTTT	CATNNRGSNQPQHF
TRBJ2-4	TRBV12-3/TRBV12-4	many	17	TRBD1	TGTGCCAGCAGCTCCCCCCGGGACAGGGGATGGGAAAACATTCAGTACTTC	CASSSPRDRGWENIQYF
TRBJ2-1	TRBV12-3/TRBV12-4	NA	13	NA	TGTGCCAGCAGACTGACAGGAAACAATGAGCAGTTCTTC	CASRLTGNNEQFF
TRBJ1-5	TRBV2	many	15	NA	TGTGCCAGCAGCACAGAAATCTATAGCAATCAGCCCCAGCATTTT	CASSTEIYSNQPQHF